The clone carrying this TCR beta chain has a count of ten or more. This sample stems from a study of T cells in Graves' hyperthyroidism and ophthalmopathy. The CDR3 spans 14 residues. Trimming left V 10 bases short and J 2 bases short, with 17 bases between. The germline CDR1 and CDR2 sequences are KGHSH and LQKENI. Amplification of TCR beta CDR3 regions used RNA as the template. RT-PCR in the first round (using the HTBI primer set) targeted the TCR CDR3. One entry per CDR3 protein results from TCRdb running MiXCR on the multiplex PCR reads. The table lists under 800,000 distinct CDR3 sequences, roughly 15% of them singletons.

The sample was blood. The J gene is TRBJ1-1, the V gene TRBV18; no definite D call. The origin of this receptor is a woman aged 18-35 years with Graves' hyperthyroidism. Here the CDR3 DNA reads TGTGCCACCCGACGGGCCGGCGGTAACACTGAAGCTTTCTTT. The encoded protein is CATRRAGGNTEAFF.